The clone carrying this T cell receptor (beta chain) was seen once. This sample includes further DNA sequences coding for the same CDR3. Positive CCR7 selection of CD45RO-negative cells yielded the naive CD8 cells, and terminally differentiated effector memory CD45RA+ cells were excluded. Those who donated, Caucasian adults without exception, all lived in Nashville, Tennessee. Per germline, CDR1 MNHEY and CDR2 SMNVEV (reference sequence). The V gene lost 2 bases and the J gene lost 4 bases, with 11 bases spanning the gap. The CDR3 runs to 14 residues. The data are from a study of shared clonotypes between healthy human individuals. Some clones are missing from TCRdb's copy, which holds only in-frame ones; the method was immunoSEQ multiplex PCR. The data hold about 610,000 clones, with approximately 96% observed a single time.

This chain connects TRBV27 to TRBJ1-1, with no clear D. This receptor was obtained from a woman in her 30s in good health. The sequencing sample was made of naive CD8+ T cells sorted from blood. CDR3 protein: CASSLVRGGTEAFF. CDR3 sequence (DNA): TGTGCCAGCAGTTTAGTGAGAGGCGGCACTGAAGCTTTCTTT.